The T cell receptor beta chain described here comes from a study of long-term antiretroviral therapy in people with HIV. Whole-study findings and limits: Those clones which expanded before ART made up the dominant part of the repertoire at all time points.

Points on this clone: Its antigen is currently unknown.

Germline lookup yields CDR1 MNHEY and CDR2 SVGAGI. This CDR3 region has 11 residues. V gave up 7 bases and J gave up 7 bases, with 11 bases separating them. At the survey level, the v3.0 immunoSEQ assay was run. A target of roughly 40,000-55,000 T-cell genomes per sample was set for sequencing. Using immunoSEQ multiplex PCR, the repertoire was profiled, and TCRdb retains in-frame clones only, with some absent. The sample includes approximately 27,000 clones, about 89% of them seen just once. The source was unsorted PBMCs, collected 3.1 years after starting antiretroviral therapy. The chain combines TRBV6-5 with TRBJ2-7, with D possibly called TRBD1 or TRBD2 (6 bases each). The clonotype comes from a man younger than 35 with HIV. CDR3 sequence (DNA): TGTGCCAGCACCCTAGGGGGGGAGCAGTACTTC. Translating it yields CASTLGGEQYF.